What follows are 25 T cell receptor beta chains derived from one specimen sequenced in a study of cytomegalovirus exposure and HLA in healthy donors. The PCR made use of 60 Vbeta and 13 Jbeta primers. Some clones are missing from TCRdb's copy, which holds only in-frame ones; the method was immunoSEQ multiplex PCR. Of 120,000 to 150,000 clones listed, roughly 80% are singletons. The sequenced sample consisted of PBMCs. All receptors come from a woman in her thirties or forties in good health and CMV-seropositive.

The chain has TRBV6-1 and TRBJ2-5, with 7 bases that match TRBD1. CDR3 length: 13 residues. The V and J ends lost 5 bases and 4 bases, in that order; junction bases with no gene match: 4. The germline gives CDR1 MNHNS, CDR2 SASEGT. The CDR3 region is CASSYTGAETQYF. The CDR3 DNA is TGTGCCAGCAGTTATACAGGGGCAGAGACCCAGTACTTC.

The chain joins TRBV19 to TRBJ2-6, with D possibly TRBD1 on 5 matching bases. This CDR3 comprises 18 residues. V shed 3 bases and J shed 0 bases, with 15 bases lying between them. CDR1 is LNHDA and CDR2 is SQIVND in the germline V gene (reference sequence). In DNA, the CDR3 is TGTGCCAGTAGTATTAGCAGGGTGGCTGCCTCTGGGGCCAACGTCCTGACTTTC. This translates into CASSISRVAASGANVLTF.

The J gene is TRBJ1-5, the V gene TRBV19, with 9 positions matching TRBD1. Germline trimming cut 5 bases from V and 4 bases from J; bases unmatched to any gene: 6. Germline values: CDR1 LNHDA, CDR2 SQIVND (reference sequence). This CDR3 region has 15 residues. This CDR3 reads CASSFGQGSNQPQHF. CDR3 coding DNA: TGTGCCAGTAGTTTTGGACAGGGGAGTAATCAGCCCCAGCATTTT.

This chain connects TRBV10-3 to TRBJ1-6, with D tentatively TRBD1 (6 bases). Germline V gives CDR1 ENHRY, CDR2 SYGVKD. The CDR3 spans 16 residues. Trimming left V 3 bases short and J 7 bases short, with 16 bases between. CDR3 amino acids: CAISERGGTINSPLHF. The CDR3 nucleotides are TGTGCCATCAGTGAAAGGGGGGGGACGATCAATTCACCCCTCCACTTT.

This chain joins TRBV2 and TRBJ2-3; no reliable D call. There are 12 residues in the CDR3. Trimming cost V 6 bases and J 3 bases, with 7 bases left between them. Germline V gene sequence: CDR1 SNHLY, CDR2 FYNNEI. The CDR3 bases are TGTGCCAGCAGCGTCGGGACAGATACGCAGTATTTT. The encoded protein is CASSVGTDTQYF.

A word on this clone: Its ends do not fully match the called genes, so a read error is possible. V is TRBV5-1 and J is TRBJ2-2, with a tentative D call TRBD2 (7 bases). The CDR3 is made up of 17 amino acids. Per the germline V gene, CDR1 is SGHRS and CDR2 is YFSETQ. The CDR3 nucleotides are TGCGCCAGCAGCTTGGCCATGGCGGGGGCGAACACCGGGGAGCTGCTTTTT. It encodes CASSLAMAGANTGELLF.

This clone was seen only a few times. V usage is TRBV5-1 and J usage is TRBJ1-5; D is uncertain. The CDR3 has 13 amino acids. Germline CDR1 is SGHRS and CDR2 is YFSETQ. Trimming left V 4 bases short and J 9 bases short, with 14 bases between. The CDR3 bases are TGCGCCAGCAGCCCCGACGGGAATGGGCCCCAGCATTTT. This codes for CASSPDGNGPQHF.

This chain links TRBV5-1 with TRBJ1-4; 10 bases agree with TRBD1. This CDR3 spans 15 amino acids. V shed 4 bases, J shed 7 bases, and the junction held 7 bases outside the gene matches. Germline V CDR1 and CDR2: SGHRS, YFSETQ. The CDR3 region is CASSLDRGGSEKLFF. The CDR3 nucleotides read TGCGCCAGCAGCCTGGACAGGGGGGGAAGTGAAAAACTGTTTTTT.

The chain employs TRBV5-1 and TRBJ1-1, with 10 bases aligning to TRBD1. The trim removed 4 bases at V and 3 bases at J, leaving 3 bases unmatched. In germline, CDR1 is SGHRS, CDR2 YFSETQ. This CDR3 contains 14 residues. CDR3 sequence reads: CASSQGQGYTEAFF. The CDR3 DNA sequence: TGCGCCAGCAGCCAGGGACAGGGGTACACTGAAGCTTTCTTT.

The chain carries TRBV2 and TRBJ2-1; tentative D call: TRBD1 (6 bases). CDR1 SNHLY and CDR2 FYNNEI come from the germline V gene. Trimming pared 1 base from V and 10 bases from J, leaving 11 bases between. The CDR3 sequence is 13 residues long. The CDR3 nucleotides are TGTGCCAGCAGTGAAGGAGGGGGTGGCGAGCAGTTCTTC. This translates into CASSEGGGGEQFF.

This chain links TRBV10-3 with TRBJ1-6; the D is unclear. The CDR3 is 14 amino acids. Looked up from germline, CDR1 is ENHRY and CDR2 is SYGVKD. The V end lost 7 bases, the J end lost 6 bases, and 13 bases lay between the germline ends. The DNA for the CDR3 is TGTGCCATCATGAGCGGGTCCGGTAATTCACCCCTCCACTTT. This translates into CAIMSGSGNSPLHF.

V usage is TRBV5-5 and J usage is TRBJ2-1, with 8 bases that match TRBD2. The CDR3 consists of 16 residues. Germline lookup yields CDR1 SGHKS and CDR2 YYEKEE (reference sequence). Germline trimming cut 4 bases from V and 9 bases from J; bases unmatched to any gene: 15. The chain's CDR3 is CASSILRGGLQVEQFF. DNA of the CDR3: TGTGCCAGCAGCATCCTCCGGGGGGGCCTACAGGTTGAGCAGTTCTTC.

The rearrangement links TRBV5-1 to TRBJ2-7; D is perhaps TRBD1 (6 bases). The germline CDR1 and CDR2 sequences are SGHRS and YFSETQ. The CDR3 totals 13 residues. V was trimmed by 6 bases and J by 0 bases, leaving 10 bases between them. The CDR3, as DNA: TGCGCCAGCAATCGGGACAACTCCTACGAGCAGTACTTC. As protein: CASNRDNSYEQYF.

The chain employs TRBV11-1 and TRBJ2-5; 8 bases are a match to TRBD1. The J call may be incorrect, as the DNA end agrees better with TRBJ2-7. The length of the CDR3 is 17 residues. Germline assignment: CDR1 SGHAT and CDR2 FQDESV (reference sequence). The CDR3 nucleotides are TGTGCCAGCAGCTCCCAACATACCGGGACAGGCTACCACGAGCAGTACTTC. Amino acids: CASSSQHTGTGYHEQYF.

The count of this clone is one. The rearrangement uses TRBV25-1 and TRBJ2-3, with 9 nucleotides matching TRBD2. Trimming took 3 bases from V and 3 from J; bases not matched to a gene: 7. This CDR3 contains 16 residues. Germline V gene sequence: CDR1 MGHDK, CDR2 SYGVNS. CDR3 DNA: TGTGCCAGCAGTGACCCCCTTAGCGGGGGTACAGATACGCAGTATTTT. It encodes CASSDPLSGGTDTQYF.

The chain joins TRBV6-6 to TRBJ1-1, with a possible D match to TRBD1 (6 bases). The V gene lost 9 bases and the J gene lost 3 bases, with 17 bases spanning the gap. CDR3 length: 14 amino acids. Per germline, CDR1 MNHNY and CDR2 SVGAGI (reference sequence). Here the CDR3 reads CASRQPGADTEAFF. For the CDR3, the DNA is TGTGCCAGTCGACAGCCAGGGGCGGACACTGAAGCTTTCTTT.

The chain recombines TRBV5-1 with TRBJ1-2, with TRBD1 matching 8 bases. J gave up 7 bases and V 4 bases, and 3 bases lay outside the gene matches. CDR1 and CDR2 (germline): SGHRS, YFSETQ. The CDR3 consists of 12 residues. In DNA form, the CDR3 reads TGCGCCAGCAGCGGGGACAGGACTGGCTACACCTTC. Its protein product is CASSGDRTGYTF. Variable domain in full (rest from reference TRBV5-1 and TRBJ1-2): KAGVTQTPRYLIKTRGQQVTLSCSPISGHRSVSWYQQTPGQGLQFLFEYFSETQRNKGNFPGRFSGRQFSNSRSEMNVSTLELGDSALYLCASSGDRTGYTFGSGTRLTVV.

The gene calls are TRBV9 and TRBJ2-2, with 8 bases lining up with TRBD1. The germline CDR1 and CDR2 sequences are SGDLS and YYNGEE. The CDR3 is made up of 15 amino acids. With 4 bases clipped from V and 1 base from J, the junction kept 3 bases outside the gene matches. DNA for the CDR3: TGTGCCAGCAGCCCGGGACAGGAGAACACCGGGGAGCTGTTTTTT. It is translated as CASSPGQENTGELFF.

The chain links TRBV27 to TRBJ1-1; D is perhaps TRBD1 (5 bases). The CDR3 totals 11 residues. V lost 9 bases, J lost 1 base, and 6 bases lay in between. CDR1 and CDR2 (germline): MNHEY, SMNVEV (reference sequence). The CDR3 sequence is CASDRNTEAFF. As DNA, the CDR3 is TGTGCCAGTGACAGGAACACTGAAGCTTTCTTT.

The chain uses TRBV5-1 and TRBJ2-7, with no clear D. Trimming removed 3 bases from V and 1 base from J, with 11 bases in between. The CDR3 is 14 residues long. Germline loops: CDR1 SGHRS, CDR2 YFSETQ. Written as DNA, the CDR3 is TGCGCCAGCAGCTCGGTGACTGTTTCCTACGAGCAGTACTTC. Translated, it gives CASSSVTVSYEQYF.

This chain uses TRBV2 with TRBJ1-6; 7 bases map to TRBD1. V dropped 6 bases and J dropped 6; count of bases not matched to a gene: 11. Germline lookup yields CDR1 SNHLY and CDR2 FYNNEI. The CDR3 runs to 16 residues. CDR3 loop: CASRDTGAGTNSPLHF. CDR3 coding DNA: TGTGCCAGCAGAGACACAGGGGCAGGAACTAATTCACCCCTCCACTTT. The full variable domain, in which reference TRBV2 and TRBJ1-6 provide the parts outside the CDR3, is EPEVTQTPSHQVTQMGQEVILRCVPISNHLYFYWYRQILGQKVEFLVSFYNNEISEKSEIFDDQFSVERPDGSNFTLKIRSTKLEDSAMYFCASRDTGAGTNSPLHFGNGTRLTVT.

The chain is built from TRBV6-5 and TRBJ2-5; D not certain. The CDR3 runs 11 residues. V was trimmed by 4 bases and J by 7 bases, leaving 7 bases between them. The germline CDR1 and CDR2 sequences are MNHEY and SVGAGI. CDR3 sequence (DNA): TGTGCCAGCAGTTTTGCAGGGACCCAGTACTTC. This codes for CASSFAGTQYF.

This sequence joins TRBV28 and TRBJ1-1; 7 nucleotides align to TRBD1. This CDR3 contains 15 residues. In germline, CDR1 is MDHEN, CDR2 SYDVKM. Trimming cost V 5 bases and J 0 bases; bases outside gene matches: 6. This chain's CDR3 is CASSITGQMNTEAFF. In DNA form, the CDR3 reads TGTGCCAGCAGTATAACGGGACAGATGAACACTGAAGCTTTCTTT. The full variable domain, completed using reference TRBV28 and TRBJ1-1, is DVKVTQSSRYLVKRTGEKVFLECVQDMDHENMFWYRQDPGLGLRLIYFSYDVKMKEKGDIPEGYSVSREKKERFSLILESASTNQTSMYLCASSITGQMNTEAFFGQGTRLTVV.

This clone was counted between two and nine times. This chain links TRBV28 with TRBJ2-7, with D possibly being TRBD1 (6 bases). Germline CDR1 reads MDHEN; CDR2 reads SYDVKM. The V gene lost 8 bases and the J gene lost 4 bases, with 18 bases spanning the gap. The CDR3 contains 14 residues. This CDR3 reads CASFPNRAMYEQYF. The CDR3 bases are TGTGCCAGCTTTCCAAACAGGGCGATGTACGAGCAGTACTTC.

The V call is TRBV7-2, the J call TRBJ2-7; a possible D gene is TRBD2 (5 bases). Between the trimmed V and J ends, which lost 6 bases and 6 bases, there was a span of 12 bases. Germline V CDR1 and CDR2: SGHTA, FQGNSA. CDR3 length equals 12 residues. CDR3 bases: TGTGCCAGCAGTTCAGGTGCGGGCGAGCAGTACTTC. It is translated as CASSSGAGEQYF.